The clone carrying this T cell receptor (beta chain) was counted between two and nine times. What it binds is unknown. Different DNA sequences within this sample yield the same CDR3. The authors took one heparinised blood draw, averaging roughly 100 mL, from each donor. This entry belongs to a study of beta chain features in type 1 diabetes. Whole-study results and caveats: Within the patient group, naive, central memory and Treg TCRB repertoires appeared more similar to each other than within healthy donors.

Deletions cut 0 bases from V and 3 bases from J, with 7 bases between. CDR1 and CDR2 (germline): MNHEY, SVGAGI. CDR3 size: 14 residues. Every isolated RNA sample was fully reverse transcribed, so sequencing captured expressed TCRB transcripts. Sequenced by immunoSEQ multiplex PCR; TCRdb stores in-frame clones only, minus some. The sample shows a few hundred thousand clones, 11% to 15% of them seen only once. Sample: naive CD4+ T cells from blood. The sequence came from a man aged 25 to 45 in good health. The chain carries TRBV6-5 and TRBJ2-3; tentatively, D is TRBD1 (5 bases). CDR3: CASSYSAGTDTQYF. CDR3 nucleotides: TGTGCCAGCAGTTACTCGGCAGGGACAGATACGCAGTATTTT.